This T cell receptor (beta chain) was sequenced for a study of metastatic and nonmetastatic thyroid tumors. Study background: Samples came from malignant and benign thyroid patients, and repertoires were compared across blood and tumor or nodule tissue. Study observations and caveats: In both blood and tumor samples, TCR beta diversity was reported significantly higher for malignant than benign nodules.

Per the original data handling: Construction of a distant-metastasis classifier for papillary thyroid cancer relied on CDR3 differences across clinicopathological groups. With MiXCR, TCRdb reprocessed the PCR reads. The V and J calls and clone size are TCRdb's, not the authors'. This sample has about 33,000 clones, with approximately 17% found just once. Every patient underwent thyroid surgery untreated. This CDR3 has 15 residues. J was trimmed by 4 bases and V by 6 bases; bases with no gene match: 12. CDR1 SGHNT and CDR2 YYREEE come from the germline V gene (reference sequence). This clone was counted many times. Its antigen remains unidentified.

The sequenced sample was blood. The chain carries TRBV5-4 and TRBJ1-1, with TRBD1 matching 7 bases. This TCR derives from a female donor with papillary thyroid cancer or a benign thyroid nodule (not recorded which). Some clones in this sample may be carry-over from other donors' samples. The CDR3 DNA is TGTGCCAGCATCAATGAGGGCAGGGGGGTCACTGAAGCTTTCTTT. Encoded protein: CASINEGRGVTEAFF.